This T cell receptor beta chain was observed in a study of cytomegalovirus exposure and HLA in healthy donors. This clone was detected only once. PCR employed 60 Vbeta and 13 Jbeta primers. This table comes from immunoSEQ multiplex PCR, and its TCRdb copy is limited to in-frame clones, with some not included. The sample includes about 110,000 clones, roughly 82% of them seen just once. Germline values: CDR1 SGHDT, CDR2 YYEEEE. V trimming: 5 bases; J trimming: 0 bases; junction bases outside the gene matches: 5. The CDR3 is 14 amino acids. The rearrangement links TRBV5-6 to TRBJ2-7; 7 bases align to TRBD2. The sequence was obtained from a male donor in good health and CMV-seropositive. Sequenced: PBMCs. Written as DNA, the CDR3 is TGTGCCAGCAGGAAAGCGGGAAACTCCTACGAGCAGTACTTC. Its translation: CASRKAGNSYEQYF.